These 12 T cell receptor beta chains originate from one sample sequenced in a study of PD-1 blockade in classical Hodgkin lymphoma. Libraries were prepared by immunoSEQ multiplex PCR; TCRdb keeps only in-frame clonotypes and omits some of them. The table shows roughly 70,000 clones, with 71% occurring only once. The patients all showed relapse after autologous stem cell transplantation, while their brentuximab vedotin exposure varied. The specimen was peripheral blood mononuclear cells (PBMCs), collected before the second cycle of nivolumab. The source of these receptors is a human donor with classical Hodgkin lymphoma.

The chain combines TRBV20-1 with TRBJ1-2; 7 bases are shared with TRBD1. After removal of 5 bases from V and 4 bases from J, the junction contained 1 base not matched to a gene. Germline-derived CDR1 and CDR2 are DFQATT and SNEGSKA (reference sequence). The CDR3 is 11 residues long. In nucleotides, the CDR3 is TGCAGTGCTGGGGACAGCTATGGCTACACCTTC. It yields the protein CSAGDSYGYTF.

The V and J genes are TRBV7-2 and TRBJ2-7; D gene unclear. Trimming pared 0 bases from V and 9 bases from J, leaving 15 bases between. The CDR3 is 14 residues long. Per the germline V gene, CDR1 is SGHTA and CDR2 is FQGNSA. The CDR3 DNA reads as TGTGCCAGCAGCTTAGCGCAACTTCCAGTCTCGCAGTACTTC. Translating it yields CASSLAQLPVSQYF.

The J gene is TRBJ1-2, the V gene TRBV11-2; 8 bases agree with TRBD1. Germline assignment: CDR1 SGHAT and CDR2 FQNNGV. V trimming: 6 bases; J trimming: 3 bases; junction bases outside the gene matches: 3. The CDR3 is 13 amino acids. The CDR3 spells CASRGQEHYGYTF. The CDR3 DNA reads TGTGCCAGCAGGGGACAGGAACACTATGGCTACACCTTC. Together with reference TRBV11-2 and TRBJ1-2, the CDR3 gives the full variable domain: EAGVAQSPRYKIIEKRQSVAFWCNPISGHATLYWYQQILGQGPKLLIQFQNNGVVDDSQLPKDRFSAERLKGVDSTLKIQPAKLEDSAVYLCASRGQEHYGYTFGSGTRLTVV.

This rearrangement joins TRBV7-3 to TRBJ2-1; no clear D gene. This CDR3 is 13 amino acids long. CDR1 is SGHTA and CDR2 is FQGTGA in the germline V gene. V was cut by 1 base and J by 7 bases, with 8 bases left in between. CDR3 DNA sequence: TGTGCCAGCAGCTTAAACACACAGAATGAGCAGTTCTTC. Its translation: CASSLNTQNEQFF.

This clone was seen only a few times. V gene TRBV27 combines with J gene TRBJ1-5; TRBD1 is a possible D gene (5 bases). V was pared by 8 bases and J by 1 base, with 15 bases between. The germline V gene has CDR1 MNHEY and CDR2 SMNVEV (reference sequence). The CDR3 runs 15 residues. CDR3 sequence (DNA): TGTGCCAGCCCCTTGGGGGTTCTAAGCAATCAGCCCCAGCATTTT. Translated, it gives CASPLGVLSNQPQHF.

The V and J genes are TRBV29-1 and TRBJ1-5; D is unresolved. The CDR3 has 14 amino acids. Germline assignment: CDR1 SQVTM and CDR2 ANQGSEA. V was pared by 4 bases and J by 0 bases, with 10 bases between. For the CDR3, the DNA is TGCAGCGTTGCCCCCCGTTATAGCAATCAGCCCCAGCATTTT. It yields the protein CSVAPRYSNQPQHF.

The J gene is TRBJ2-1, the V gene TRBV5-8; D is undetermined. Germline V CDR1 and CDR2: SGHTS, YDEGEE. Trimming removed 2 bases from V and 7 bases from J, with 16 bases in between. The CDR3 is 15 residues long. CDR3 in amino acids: CASSFGHSEVNEQFF. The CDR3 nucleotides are TGTGCCAGCAGCTTCGGCCACAGCGAGGTTAATGAGCAGTTCTTC.

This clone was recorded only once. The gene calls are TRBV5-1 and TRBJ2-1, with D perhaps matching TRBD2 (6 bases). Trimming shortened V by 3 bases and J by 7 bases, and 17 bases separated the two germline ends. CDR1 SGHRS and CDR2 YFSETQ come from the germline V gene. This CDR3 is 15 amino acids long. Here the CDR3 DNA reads TGCGCCAGCAGCTACCGGACGGCGAGCGGGAATGAGCAGTTCTTC. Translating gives CASSYRTASGNEQFF.

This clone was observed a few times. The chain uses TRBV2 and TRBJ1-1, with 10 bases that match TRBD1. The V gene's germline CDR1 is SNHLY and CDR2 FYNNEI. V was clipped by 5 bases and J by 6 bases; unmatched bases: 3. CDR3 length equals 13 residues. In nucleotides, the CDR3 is TGTGCCAGCAGTCGGACAGGGGGGGCTGAAGCTTTCTTT. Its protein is CASSRTGGAEAFF. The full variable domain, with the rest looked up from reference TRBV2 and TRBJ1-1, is EPEVTQTPSHQVTQMGQEVILRCVPISNHLYFYWYRQILGQKVEFLVSFYNNEISEKSEIFDDQFSVERPDGSNFTLKIRSTKLEDSAMYFCASSRTGGAEAFFGQGTRLTVV.

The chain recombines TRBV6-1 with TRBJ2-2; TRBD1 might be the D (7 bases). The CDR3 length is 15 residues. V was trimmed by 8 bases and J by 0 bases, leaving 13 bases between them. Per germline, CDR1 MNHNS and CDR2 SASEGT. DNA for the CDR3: TGTGCCAGCCGGAGGGGGACAGCGAACACCGGGGAGCTGTTTTTT. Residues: CASRRGTANTGELFF.

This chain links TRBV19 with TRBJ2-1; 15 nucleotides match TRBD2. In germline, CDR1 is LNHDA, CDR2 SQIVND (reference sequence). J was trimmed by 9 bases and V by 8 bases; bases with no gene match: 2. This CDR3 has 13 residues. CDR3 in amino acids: CASGLAGGSEQFF. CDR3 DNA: TGTGCCAGTGGACTAGCGGGAGGGAGTGAGCAGTTCTTC.

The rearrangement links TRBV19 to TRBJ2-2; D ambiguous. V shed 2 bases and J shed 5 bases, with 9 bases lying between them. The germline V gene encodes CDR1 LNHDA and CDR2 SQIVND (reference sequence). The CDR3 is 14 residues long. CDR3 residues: CASSIWGRTGELFF. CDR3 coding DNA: TGTGCCAGTAGTATATGGGGTCGTACCGGGGAGCTGTTTTTT. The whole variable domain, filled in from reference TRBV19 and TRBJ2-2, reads DGGITQSPKYLFRKEGQNVTLSCEQNLNHDAMYWYRQDPGQGLRLIYYSQIVNDFQKGDIAEGYSVSREKKESFPLTVTSAQKNPTAFYLCASSIWGRTGELFFGEGSRLTVL.